The 11 T cell receptor beta chains below were found in one sample sequenced in a study of T cell changes during pregnancy in multiple sclerosis. The protocol was immunoSEQ multiplex PCR, while the TCRdb copy is restricted to in-frame clones and leaves out a portion. The repertoire has about 42,000 clones, around 89% of them found once; the top ten carry 1.2%. The sample here was CD4+ T cells from peripheral blood mononuclear cells, taken in the second trimester of pregnancy. The receptors were sampled from a female donor with multiple sclerosis, enrolled in a pregnancy study.

Concerning this clone: The junction and the germline gene differ at one end; a read error may be behind it. The genes are TRBV7-7 and TRBJ1-4, with 7 bases aligning to TRBD1. The length of the CDR3 is 13 residues. The germline V gene has CDR1 SSHAT and CDR2 FNYEAQ (reference sequence). For the CDR3, the DNA is TGTGCTAGCAGCCCCGATCGACAGGGTAAACTGTTTTTT. Translation: CASSPDRQGKLFF.

The rearrangement uses TRBV11-3 and TRBJ2-6; TRBD1 agrees at 8 bases. The CDR3 runs to 16 residues. Germline CDR1 SGHNT, CDR2 YENEEA. Unmatched junction bases numbered 4, after V lost 5 bases and J lost 1 base. The CDR3 loop is CASSAGQGSGANVLTF. The CDR3 DNA sequence: TGTGCCAGCAGCGCCGGACAGGGTTCTGGGGCCAACGTCCTGACTTTC.

V and J are TRBV14 and TRBJ2-3; 7 bases agree with TRBD2. The CDR3 is made up of 16 amino acids. Germline V CDR1 and CDR2: SGHDN, FVKESK. J lost 0 bases, V lost 0 bases, and 3 bases had no gene match. The DNA for the CDR3 is TGTGCCAGCAGCCAAGAGATTAGCGGGAGCACAGATACGCAGTATTTT. Protein product: CASSQEISGSTDTQYF.

This chain uses TRBV5-1 with TRBJ1-1; D is uncertain. The CDR3 covers 11 residues. V was clipped by 4 bases and J by 10 bases, with 11 bases between them. Germline V gene data show CDR1 as SGHRS and CDR2 as YFSETQ. The CDR3 sequence: CASSLPPGAFF. The DNA of the CDR3 is TGCGCCAGCAGCCTACCTCCAGGAGCTTTCTTT.

V is TRBV27 and J is TRBJ2-1; 7 bases are a match to TRBD1. V shed 7 bases, J shed 7 bases, and the junction held 7 bases outside the gene matches. This CDR3 comprises 13 residues. Germline CDR1 reads MNHEY; CDR2 reads SMNVEV (reference sequence). This chain's CDR3 is CASTTGMRNEQFF. The CDR3, as DNA: TGTGCCAGCACGACAGGGATGCGGAATGAGCAGTTCTTC.

The chain has TRBV5-4 and TRBJ1-4; D possibly corresponds to TRBD1 (5 bases). This CDR3 is 14 amino acids long. The germline gives CDR1 SGHNT, CDR2 YYREEE (reference sequence). Deletions cut 0 bases from V and 6 bases from J, with 9 bases between. The CDR3 DNA reads as TGTGCCAGCAGCTTGGCAGGGAGGGATGAAAAACTGTTTTTT. Protein: CASSLAGRDEKLFF. The full variable domain, in which reference TRBV5-4 and TRBJ1-4 provide the parts outside the CDR3, is ETGVTQSPTHLIKTRGQQVTLRCSSQSGHNTVSWYQQALGQGPQFIFQYYREEENGRGNFPPRFSGLQFPNYSSELNVNALELDDSALYLCASSLAGRDEKLFFGSGTQLSVL.

This chain connects TRBV30 to TRBJ1-1; TRBD1 aligns across 10 bases. There are 13 residues in the CDR3. The ends lost 3 bases at V and 4 bases at J; junction bases unmatched: 2. Per germline, CDR1 GTSNPN and CDR2 SVGIG (reference sequence). In nucleotides, the CDR3 is TGTGCCTGGAGAAGGGACAGGGGCACTGAAGCTTTCTTT. Translation: CAWRRDRGTEAFF.

This sequence joins TRBV5-1 and TRBJ2-1; TRBD1 agrees at 9 bases. The CDR3 runs 15 residues. Unmatched junction bases numbered 4, after V lost 0 bases and J lost 6 bases. The germline V gene encodes CDR1 SGHRS and CDR2 YFSETQ. The CDR3: CASSLAQGAANEQFF. CDR3 nucleotide sequence: TGCGCCAGCAGCTTGGCACAGGGGGCGGCCAATGAGCAGTTCTTC.

CDR3 nucleotides: TGTGCCAGCAGAAGGGACAGGCGAGAGACCCAGTACTTC. Translated: CASRRDRRETQYF. The V gene is TRBV2, the J gene TRBJ2-5; TRBD1 matches 8 bases. V lost 6 bases, J lost 4 bases, and 4 bases stayed unmatched. CDR1 and CDR2 (germline): SNHLY, FYNNEI. CDR3 size: 13 residues.

This chain joins TRBV4-2 and TRBJ2-1; 11 bases agree with TRBD2. The junction had 10 bases not matched to a gene; V was cut back by 0 bases and J by 9 bases. The CDR3 is 17 amino acids. Germline V CDR1 and CDR2: LGHNA, YNFKEQ. The CDR3 DNA reads TGTGCCAGCAGCCAAGACGATCGCCTAGCGGGAGGTAGTGAGCAGTTCTTC. Amino acid sequence: CASSQDDRLAGGSEQFF.

The gene calls are TRBV28 and TRBJ2-1; 11 nucleotides line up with TRBD2. The CDR3 has 17 amino acids. The germline V gene has CDR1 MDHEN and CDR2 SYDVKM. The V gene end was trimmed by 3 bases and the J gene end by 7 bases; junction bases not matched to a gene: 11. The CDR3 coding sequence is TGTGCCAGCAGTTTGGATATAGCGGGAGGGCCAGGGAATGAGCAGTTCTTC. Amino acids: CASSLDIAGGPGNEQFF.